These 2 T cell receptor beta chains were sequenced from one sample in a study of T cell responses to AZD1222 COVID-19 vaccine. TCRdb keeps only in-frame clones here, not all; method: immunoSEQ multiplex PCR. The data contain 150,000 to 200,000 clones, approximately 94% of them seen just once; the ten biggest clones take up approximately 0.64%. This sample comprised peripheral blood, obtained on day 0 of AZD1222 vaccination. The source of these receptors is an adult in good health.

The chain links TRBV19 to TRBJ2-1; TRBD2 is a possible D gene (7 bases). V gave up 8 bases and J gave up 2 bases, with 16 bases separating them. CDR3 size: 15 residues. Germline V gene data show CDR1 as LNHDA and CDR2 as SQIVND (reference sequence). CDR3 DNA: TGTGCCAGTTCAAGAGCGGGACAAACCTACAATGAGCAGTTCTTC. Encoded protein: CASSRAGQTYNEQFF.

The rearrangement joins TRBV4-2 to TRBJ1-5; D unresolved. V lost 0 bases, J lost 5 bases, and 11 bases lay in between. This CDR3 region has 15 residues. The germline gives CDR1 LGHNA, CDR2 YNFKEQ. The CDR3 is CASSQDSGEDQPQHF. The CDR3 region has the DNA TGTGCCAGCAGCCAAGATTCGGGCGAGGATCAGCCCCAGCATTTT.